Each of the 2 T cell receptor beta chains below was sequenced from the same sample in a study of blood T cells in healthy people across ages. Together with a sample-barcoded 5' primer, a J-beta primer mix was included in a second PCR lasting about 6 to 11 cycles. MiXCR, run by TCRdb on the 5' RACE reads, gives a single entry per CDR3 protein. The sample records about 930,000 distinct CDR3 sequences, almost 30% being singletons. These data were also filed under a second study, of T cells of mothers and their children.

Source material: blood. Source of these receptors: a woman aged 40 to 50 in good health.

The CDR3 DNA is TGTGCCAGCAGCTCTAGCGGACCGCGAGATACGCAGTATTTT. The encoded protein is CASSSSGPRDTQYF. The chain uses TRBV7-6 and TRBJ2-3; 7 nucleotides line up with TRBD2. The germline V gene encodes CDR1 SGHVS and CDR2 FNYEAQ. This CDR3 is built from 14 residues. Trimming at V came to 4 bases and at J to 5 bases, leaving 6 bases not matched to a gene.

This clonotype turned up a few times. CDR3 sequence: CASSVGIGTEAFF. CDR3 DNA: TGTGCCAGCAGCGTAGGGATTGGCACTGAAGCTTTCTTT. The genes are TRBV9 and TRBJ1-1; no clear D. The germline V and J ends were trimmed by 0 bases and 4 bases, with 7 bases remaining between them. There are 13 residues in the CDR3. Germline loops: CDR1 SGDLS, CDR2 YYNGEE.